This T cell receptor (beta chain) is drawn from a study of blood T cell repertoires in COVID-19. Study in general: COVID-19 samples from acute and convalescent phases originated in the United States, Italy and Spain.

This CDR3 spans 14 amino acids. Germline V gene data show CDR1 as SGHKS and CDR2 as YYEKEE (reference sequence). The trim removed 4 bases at V and 6 bases at J, leaving 5 bases unmatched. The assay was immunoSEQ multiplex PCR, and TCRdb's table has in-frame clones only and misses some. The sample consists of 25,000 to 30,000 clones, roughly 65% of them appearing once. This clone occurred a few times. The receptor was derived from a human donor in a cohort sampled during active COVID-19. The sequenced sample was peripheral blood. The gene calls are TRBV5-5 and TRBJ1-5; 9 positions match TRBD1. As DNA, the CDR3 is TGTGCCAGCAGCACACAGGGGGCTGGTCAGCCCCAGCATTTT. It translates to CASSTQGAGQPQHF. Full variable domain (missing parts from reference TRBV5-5 and TRBJ1-5): DAGVTQSPTHLIKTRGQQVTLRCSPISGHKSVSWYQQVLGQGPQFIFQYYEKEERGRGNFPDRFSARQFPNYSSELNVNALLLGDSALYLCASSTQGAGQPQHFGDGTRLSIL.